A selection of T cell receptor beta chains follows, all from one sample in a study of T cells of healthy individuals. From the 5' RACE reads, TCRdb called clonotypes with MiXCR, one entry per CDR3 protein. The sample contains fewer than 90,000 distinct CDR3 sequences, about 5.5% of which appear only once. The receptors derive from a female donor in good health. The CDR3 runs from the conserved cysteine through the conserved F or W. The order of the fields is J gene, V gene, CDR3 protein.

TRBJ2-7,TRBV19,CASSIIGLAGPYEQYF
TRBJ2-3,TRBV7-2,CASSLGPSTDTQYF
TRBJ1-2,TRBV4-3,CASSQALGPIYGYTF
TRBJ1-4,TRBV20-1,CSARQGDGYEKLFF
TRBJ2-7,TRBV2,CASSERRLYEQYF
TRBJ1-1,TRBV3-1,CASSQVVVAEAFF
TRBJ1-1,TRBV18,CASSPDSTEAFF
TRBJ2-3,TRBV7-2,CASSPFFDGTDTQYF
TRBJ1-1,TRBV9,CASSVAVNTEAFF
TRBJ2-6,TRBV7-9,CASSVTEARSGANVLTF
TRBJ1-6,TRBV5-4,CASSGGTGRSSPLHF
TRBJ1-3,TRBV7-2,CASSWGVAGPGGNTIYF
TRBJ2-1,TRBV7-9,CASKRGADNEQFF
TRBJ2-6,TRBV12-3/TRBV12-4,CASSLRQDNVLTF
TRBJ2-6,TRBV7-6,CASSLQGANVLTF
TRBJ1-2,TRBV28,CASSPGQFSGYGYTF
TRBJ1-6,TRBV6-6,CASSYRGLGNSPLHF
TRBJ2-5,TRBV7-2,CASSLGLAGGETQYF
TRBJ2-5,TRBV6-2/TRBV6-3,CASSYWATSGETQYF
TRBJ1-2,TRBV5-1,CASSLAVGQAIYGYTF
TRBJ2-1,TRBV11-3,CASSLGLFPDIETYNEQFF
TRBJ1-6,TRBV7-6,CASRPGSSYNSPLHF
TRBJ1-1,TRBV2,CASRDSQNTEAFF
TRBJ2-3,TRBV6-1,CASSEVRSDTQYF
TRBJ2-1,TRBV6-6,CASSWTVNEQFF
TRBJ1-1,TRBV6-5,CASSYGGEANTEAFF
TRBJ1-6,TRBV12-3/TRBV12-4,CASSLAGTRNSPLHF
TRBJ2-2,TRBV2,CASSEKAGRAGELFF
TRBJ1-6,TRBV5-1,CASSLAGRTSNSPLHF
TRBJ1-1,TRBV20-1,CSAMWTANTEAFF